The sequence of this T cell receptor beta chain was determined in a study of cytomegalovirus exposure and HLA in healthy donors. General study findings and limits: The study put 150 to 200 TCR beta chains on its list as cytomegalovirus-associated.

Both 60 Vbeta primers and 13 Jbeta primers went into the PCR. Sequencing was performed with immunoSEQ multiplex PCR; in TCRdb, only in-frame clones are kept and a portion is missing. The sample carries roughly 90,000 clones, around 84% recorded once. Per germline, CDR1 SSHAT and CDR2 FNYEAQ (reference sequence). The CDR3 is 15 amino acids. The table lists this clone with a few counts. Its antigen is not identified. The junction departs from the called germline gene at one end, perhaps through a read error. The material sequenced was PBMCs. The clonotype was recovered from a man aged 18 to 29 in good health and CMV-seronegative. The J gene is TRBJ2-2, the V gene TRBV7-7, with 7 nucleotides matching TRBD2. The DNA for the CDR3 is TGTGCTAGCACAGATTTAGCGGGGAACACCGGGGAGCTGTTTTTT. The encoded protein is CASTDLAGNTGELFF.